This T cell receptor (beta chain) was documented in a study of blood T cell repertoires in COVID-19. Study information: PBMCs, B-cell-depleted T cells, or T cells provided the cDNA or gDNA that made up the material.

Method: immunoSEQ multiplex PCR; TCRdb's copy keeps in-frame clones and lacks some. This table holds about 400,000 clones, roughly 90% found once. Germline V gives CDR1 MNHNS, CDR2 SASEGT. The V and J ends lost 3 bases and 10 bases respectively, with 13 bases between them. This CDR3 is built from 14 residues. The V call is TRBV6-1, the J call TRBJ1-6, with D possibly being TRBD1 (5 bases). Material: peripheral blood. This receptor was taken from a man in his forties or fifties with acute or convalescent COVID-19. As DNA, the CDR3 is TGTGCCAGCAGTGACATAGACAGAGAGTCACCCCTCCACTTT. It codes for CASSDIDRESPLHF.